The text below deals with one TCR beta chain. Its target is unknown. The record originates from a study of T cell responses to AZD1222 COVID-19 vaccine. V was shortened by 3 bases and J by 4 bases, with 16 bases between the two germline ends. In germline, CDR1 is DFQATT, CDR2 SNEGSKA (reference sequence). The CDR3 contains 15 residues. Study observations and caveats: Baseline testing showed seropositivity in only six AZD1222 recipients. Donors in the cohort were predominantly white British and more often female, and clonal diversity was possibly underestimated. Vaccine-associated CD4 TCRs ranged over spike, dominating at 160-218 and 743-854.

The data were produced by immunoSEQ multiplex PCR, yet TCRdb's version contains in-frame clones alone and is incomplete. The sample yields about 76,000 clones, roughly 80% seen once. This sample comprised peripheral blood, obtained 28 days after the second dose of the MenACWY control vaccine. The chain uses TRBV20-1 and TRBJ2-1; a possible D gene is TRBD1 (6 bases). This TCR was sampled from an adult who received the MenACWY meningococcal vaccine as a control. CDR3 coding DNA: TGCAGTGCTAGTAGACGGCTGGGGGCATACAATGAGCAGTTCTTC. Protein: CSASRRLGAYNEQFF.